This T cell receptor beta chain was profiled in a study of blood T cells in healthy people across ages. About the study: Through template switching, about one barcoded beta molecule was captured per two T cells, as measured in model experiments.

Germline assignment: CDR1 SGHTA and CDR2 FQGNSA. The CDR3 has 14 amino acids. A second 7 to 11 cycle PCR used barcoded and J-beta primers. Every cDNA molecule bore a tag from a template-switch adaptor containing 12 random nucleotides. From the 5' RACE reads, TCRdb called clonotypes with MiXCR, one entry per CDR3 protein. The sample has more than 800,000 distinct CDR3 sequences; about 30% are singletons. A word on this clonotype: Mismatch with germline at one junction end may stem from a read error.

The chain employs TRBV7-2 and TRBJ2-4; 10 nucleotides match TRBD2. The origin of this receptor is a woman older than 75 in good health. Material for sequencing was blood. CDR3 in amino acids: CASSLGLAGAVQYF. The CDR3 nucleotides read TGTGCAAGCAGCTTAGGGCTAGCGGGGGCGGTGCAGTACTTC. Using reference TRBV7-2 and TRBJ2-4 for the parts outside the CDR3, the full variable domain is GAGVSQSPSNKVTEKGKDVELRCDPISGHTALYWYRQSLGQGLEFLIYFQGNSAPDKSGLPSDRFSAERTGGSVSTLTIQRTQQEDSAVYLCASSLGLAGAVQYFGAGTRLSVL.